These T cell receptor beta chains were read from a single sample in a study of spatial heterogeneity in lung cancer. One entry per CDR3 protein results from TCRdb running MiXCR on the 5' RACE reads. The sample lists approximately 66,000 distinct CDR3 sequences, nearly 6.5% occurring once. This sample comprised PBMCs, obtained at surgery. Every receptor here comes from a female donor with early-stage non-small cell lung cancer. CDR3s include the opening cysteine and the closing phenylalanine or tryptophan. Fields, in order: CDR3 length, V gene, J gene, CDR3 protein.

12	TRBV6-1	TRBJ1-1	CASSAVQAEAFF
12	TRBV30	TRBJ1-2	CAWRLSPGGYTF
15	TRBV9	TRBJ1-4	CASSARAGGWEKLFF
12	TRBV11-2	TRBJ1-1	CASSLALTEAFF
15	TRBV7-9	TRBJ2-7	CASSFPASGTYEQYF
14	TRBV20-1	TRBJ1-1	CSARAGSMNTEAFF
14	TRBV2	TRBJ1-1	CASSEQGDNTEAFF
14	TRBV12-3/TRBV12-4	TRBJ2-3	CASTLGGGGDTQYF
14	TRBV29-1	TRBJ2-1	CSAGAGGPYNEQFF
18	TRBV20-1	TRBJ2-6	CSASGRHRGASGANVLTF
14	TRBV29-1	TRBJ1-2	CSVVGQIGVEGYTF
14	TRBV27	TRBJ1-2	CASSPGEGARGYTF
12	TRBV28	TRBJ2-1	CASSRGYNEQFF
16	TRBV3-1	TRBJ2-3	CASSQGSMSSTDTQYF
15	TRBV6-5	TRBJ1-5	CASRSTGPGNQPQHF
10	TRBV29-1	TRBJ1-4	CSARDEKLFF
15	TRBV16	TRBJ1-1	CASSQQSGAGTEAFF
14	TRBV7-2	TRBJ1-5	CASTLTGIQQPQHF
14	TRBV11-2	TRBJ1-1	CASSLSFMNTEAFF
17	TRBV6-2/TRBV6-3	TRBJ2-6	CASRRGAGGSGANVLTF
16	TRBV5-6	TRBJ1-3	CASSARTAISGNTIYF
16	TRBV7-8	TRBJ1-5	CASSLGRDGFNQPQHF
13	TRBV20-1	TRBJ1-5	CSATDRHNQPQHF
16	TRBV28	TRBJ2-1	CASSPPGQTFNNEQFF
12	TRBV6-6	TRBJ1-5	CASRDREQPQHF
12	TRBV5-1	TRBJ2-1	CASSFEMGEQFF
15	TRBV20-1	TRBJ1-1	CSARVGGALNTEAFF
15	TRBV20-1	TRBJ2-1	CSARTTSGAYNEQFF
15	TRBV11-2	TRBJ2-2	CASSAIAGDTGELFF
14	TRBV14	TRBJ2-5	CASSQRDLQETQYF
13	TRBV12-3/TRBV12-4	TRBJ1-5	CASLRQGYGLQHF
11	TRBV28	TRBJ1-6	CASSWPSPLHF
15	TRBV7-3	TRBJ2-1	CASSPDGRSYNEQFF
14	TRBV12-3/TRBV12-4	TRBJ2-7	CASSPRIRGYEQYF
13	TRBV6-2/TRBV6-3	TRBJ1-2	CASRPQGNYGYTF
13	TRBV7-9	TRBJ1-4	CASLRGGNEKLFF
15	TRBV5-1	TRBJ2-1	CASSLVQGGRNEQFF
16	TRBV6-2/TRBV6-3	TRBJ1-5	CASSSRDGQSNQPQHF
14	TRBV24-1	TRBJ2-5	CATSDGQAQETQYF
13	TRBV10-2	TRBJ2-2	CASRMGATGELFF
15	TRBV5-1	TRBJ2-7	CASSPGDRPPGEQYF
15	TRBV10-1	TRBJ2-3	CASSETGLFTDTQYF
12	TRBV28	TRBJ2-7	CASSLLSYEQYF
15	TRBV20-1	TRBJ2-7	CSARGDRTALYEQYF
15	TRBV3-1	TRBJ1-2	CASSHRGGLNYGYTF
13	TRBV20-1	TRBJ2-3	CSASPLSGSAQYF
11	TRBV6-5	TRBJ2-5	CASSYDETQYF
13	TRBV5-1	TRBJ2-3	CASSSSGTDTQYF
13	TRBV5-1	TRBJ2-4	CASSLDSQNIQYF
15	TRBV20-1	TRBJ2-7	CSARDPPGSSYEQYF
14	TRBV28	TRBJ2-1	CASSLGDPRDEQFF
15	TRBV9	TRBJ2-4	CASSGREGAQNIQYF
15	TRBV10-3	TRBJ2-1	CAISTDRDPANEQFF
20	TRBV12-5	TRBJ1-6	CASGLLWEVGSSSYNSPLHF
17	TRBV12-3/TRBV12-4	TRBJ2-1	CASSRLGTGALNNEQFF
13	TRBV7-2	TRBJ1-1	CASNPVQGTEAFF
18	TRBV28	TRBJ2-3	CASSYVLRTGLLTDTQYF
14	TRBV27	TRBJ2-7	CASSLSLGLGSQYF
12	TRBV27	TRBJ2-7	CASSPGGAEQYF